This T cell receptor (beta chain) was recorded in a study of shared clonotypes between healthy human individuals. V was pared by 0 bases and J by 7 bases, with 13 bases between. This CDR3 is 14 amino acids long. Per the germline V gene, CDR1 is SGDLS and CDR2 is YYNGEE. The repertoire was sequenced with immunoSEQ multiplex PCR; TCRdb's copy has only in-frame clones and lacks some. The sample holds about 660,000 clones, approximately 79% seen once. The V call is TRBV9, the J call TRBJ2-5, with D unresolved. Sequencing was done on a sample of memory CD4+ T cells sorted from blood. As to subset: CD45RA-negative fraction. The receptor was derived from a woman under 40 in good health. The CDR3 coding sequence is TGTGCCAGCAGCGTAGGTTTTAGCACGGGGACCCAGTACTTC. The encoded protein is CASSVGFSTGTQYF.